This T cell receptor (beta chain) was sequenced during a study of Ad26.COV2.S vaccination and SARS-CoV-2 variants. The ends were cut back, 3 bases at V and 5 bases at J, with 10 bases in the middle. The germline V gene encodes CDR1 MDHEN and CDR2 SYDVKM. The CDR3 loop spans 13 amino acids. TCRdb keeps only in-frame clones here, not all; method: immunoSEQ multiplex PCR. The table includes about 140,000 clones, about nine tenths detected once. Study conclusions and caveats: Higher spike-specific TCR breadth was found in vaccine recipients than in placebo recipients.

About this clone: Its antigen remains unidentified.

The material was peripheral blood, obtained after recovery from COVID-19. This chain connects TRBV28 to TRBJ2-5; D might be TRBD2 (5 bases). This TCR came from a human donor who had recovered from COVID-19. The CDR3 spells CASSFFGKETQYF. The DNA of the CDR3 is TGTGCCAGCAGTTTTTTCGGGAAGGAGACCCAGTACTTC.